The 29 T cell receptor beta chains below were found in one sample sequenced in a study of lymphopenia after photon versus proton radiotherapy. The protocol was immunoSEQ multiplex PCR, while the TCRdb copy is restricted to in-frame clones and leaves out a portion. The sample comprises 89,000 or so clones, about 83% of which are singletons, and 1.3% to 1.5% rests with the top ten. The source material was peripheral blood, sampled from a patient treated with proton-based radiotherapy. Receptors originate from a man aged 55 to 70 with pancreatic cancer.

This clone has a single count. V and J are TRBV18 and TRBJ2-5; D is unclear. CDR3 length: 12 amino acids. Germline-derived CDR1 and CDR2 are KGHSH and LQKENI. V was cut by 5 bases and J by 4 bases, with 8 bases left in between. CDR3 residues: CASSEVGETQYF. CDR3 bases: TGTGCCAGCTCAGAGGTCGGAGAGACCCAGTACTTC. The complete variable domain, with remaining parts taken from reference TRBV18 and TRBJ2-5, reads NAGVMQNPRHLVRRRGQEARLRCSPMKGHSHVYWYRQLPEEGLKFMVYLQKENIIDESGMPKERFSAEFPKEGPSILRIQQVVRGDSAAYFCASSEVGETQYFGPGTRLLVL.

This clone appeared a few times. The chain combines TRBV27 with TRBJ1-2, with TRBD1 as a possible D gene (6 bases). V lost 5 bases and J 4 bases, leaving 17 bases between the germline ends. Germline CDR1 is MNHEY and CDR2 is SMNVEV (reference sequence). The CDR3 has 15 amino acids. CDR3 coding DNA: TGTGCCAGCAGTAGGTGGGCAGGGGAAGGCTATGGCTACACCTTC. Amino acid sequence: CASSRWAGEGYGYTF.

For the CDR3, the DNA is TGTGCCAGCAGCCGACAGAACACCGGGGAGCTGTTTTTT. Translating gives CASSRQNTGELFF. The V and J genes are TRBV7-6 and TRBJ2-2; D is undetermined. The CDR3 is 13 residues long. Between the trimmed V and J ends, which lost 5 bases and 1 base, there was a span of 5 bases. From germline, CDR1 is SGHVS and CDR2 FNYEAQ.

The genes are TRBV20-1 and TRBJ2-5; D ambiguous. Germline CDR1 reads DFQATT; CDR2 reads SNEGSKA (reference sequence). CDR3 size: 11 residues. Between the trimmed V and J ends, which lost 1 base and 4 bases, there was a span of 4 bases. This CDR3 reads CSARVAETQYF. The CDR3 DNA follows: TGCAGTGCTAGAGTCGCAGAGACCCAGTACTTC.

The CDR3 loop reads CASSLEGTGDYEQYF. CDR3 DNA sequence: TGTGCCAGCAGTTTAGAAGGGACAGGGGACTACGAGCAGTACTTC. The chain joins TRBV28 to TRBJ2-7, with 10 bases identical to TRBD1. J lost 3 bases, V lost 2 bases, and 4 bases had no gene match. The CDR3 is 15 residues long. CDR1 is MDHEN, CDR2 SYDVKM, per germline.

This chain connects TRBV5-1 to TRBJ2-2; no clear D. Between the trimmed V and J ends, which lost 1 base and 6 bases, there was a span of 10 bases. The CDR3 length is 14 residues. Germline loops: CDR1 SGHRS, CDR2 YFSETQ. The CDR3 loop is CASSLMSGPGELFF. The CDR3 nucleotides are TGCGCCAGCAGCTTGATGTCCGGGCCCGGGGAGCTGTTTTTT. The whole variable domain, remainder taken from reference TRBV5-1 and TRBJ2-2, is KAGVTQTPRYLIKTRGQQVTLSCSPISGHRSVSWYQQTPGQGLQFLFEYFSETQRNKGNFPGRFSGRQFSNSRSEMNVSTLELGDSALYLCASSLMSGPGELFFGEGSRLTVL.

The chain uses TRBV2 and TRBJ2-3; no definite D call. Trimming took 9 bases from V and 3 from J, leaving 16 bases between them. The CDR3 has 14 residues. Germline lookup yields CDR1 SNHLY and CDR2 FYNNEI. As DNA, the CDR3 is TGTGCCAGTTGGGGTATCAGCACGACAGATACGCAGTATTTT. Translation gives CASWGISTTDTQYF.

A single count supports this clone. The gene calls are TRBV5-1 and TRBJ2-3; TRBD2 agrees at 9 bases. The germline V gene has CDR1 SGHRS and CDR2 YFSETQ. The CDR3 spans 16 residues. The trim removed 0 bases at V and 6 bases at J, leaving 8 bases unmatched. The chain's CDR3 is CASSLVVLAGSDTQYF. The CDR3 bases are TGCGCCAGCAGCTTGGTAGTTCTAGCGGGATCCGATACGCAGTATTTT.

V is TRBV27 and J is TRBJ2-1, with a tentative D call TRBD1 (6 bases). This CDR3 region has 14 residues. CDR1 is MNHEY and CDR2 is SMNVEV in the germline V gene (reference sequence). V was shortened by 1 base and J by 7 bases, with 11 bases between the two germline ends. The CDR3 reads CASSLLGAPNEQFF. The CDR3 DNA follows: TGTGCCAGCAGTTTATTGGGGGCCCCTAATGAGCAGTTCTTC.

The chain carries TRBV6-6 and TRBJ2-7, with a weak D call TRBD2 (6 bases). The CDR3 has 14 residues. V was pared by 1 base and J by 5 bases, with 12 bases between. CDR1 is MNHNY and CDR2 is SVGAGI in the germline V gene (reference sequence). The CDR3 nucleotides are TGTGCCAGCAGTTACTATCGGGAGATGGACGAGCAGTACTTC. Amino acid sequence: CASSYYREMDEQYF.

The chain joins TRBV5-4 to TRBJ2-6; 8 nucleotides line up with TRBD1. This CDR3 spans 17 amino acids. CDR1 is SGHNT, CDR2 YYREEE, per germline (reference sequence). The V and J ends lost 3 bases and 1 base, in that order; junction bases with no gene match: 6. The CDR3 DNA reads TGTGCCAGCAGCTGGACAGGGATGCGTTCTGGGGCCAACGTCCTGACTTTC. Its translation: CASSWTGMRSGANVLTF.

The chain has TRBV7-8 and TRBJ2-7, with D maybe TRBD1 (6 bases). Trimming pared 4 bases from V and 3 bases from J, leaving 16 bases between. In germline, CDR1 is SGHVS, CDR2 FQNEAQ. CDR3 length: 15 amino acids. The CDR3 spells CASSSQRQAGYEQYF. DNA for the CDR3: TGTGCCAGCAGCTCGCAAAGACAGGCGGGCTACGAGCAGTACTTC.

The J gene is TRBJ2-2, the V gene TRBV28, with 11 nucleotides matching TRBD2. The V and J ends lost 2 bases and 1 base, in that order; junction bases with no gene match: 6. The CDR3 sequence is 18 residues long. Germline V gives CDR1 MDHEN, CDR2 SYDVKM. The CDR3 DNA follows: TGTGCCAGCAGTTTACTTTTAACTAGCGGGAGGAACACCGGGGAGCTGTTTTTT. Amino acid sequence: CASSLLLTSGRNTGELFF.

The chain recombines TRBV11-3 with TRBJ2-1; D ambiguous. Trimming stripped 5 bases from V and 9 bases from J, with 17 bases between. This CDR3 comprises 14 residues. The germline V gene encodes CDR1 SGHNT and CDR2 YENEEA. CDR3: CASSPDLSSGEQFF. Here the CDR3 DNA reads TGTGCCAGCAGCCCAGACCTAAGCAGTGGTGAGCAGTTCTTC.

This chain joins TRBV5-4 and TRBJ2-7; no definite D call. Germline V gene data show CDR1 as SGHNT and CDR2 as YYREEE (reference sequence). V was pared by 4 bases and J by 5 bases, with 7 bases between. The CDR3 is 11 amino acids. DNA for the CDR3: TGTGCCAGCAGCGCGAGCCACGAGCAGTACTTC. This translates into CASSASHEQYF.

The rearrangement uses TRBV4-2 and TRBJ2-6, with D perhaps matching TRBD1 (6 bases). Trimming pared 0 bases from V and 0 bases from J, leaving 15 bases between. The CDR3 loop spans 19 amino acids. The V gene's germline CDR1 is LGHNA and CDR2 YNFKEQ. CDR3 in amino acids: CASSQDSGALLSGANVLTF. The CDR3 DNA is TGTGCCAGCAGCCAAGATTCAGGGGCTCTTCTCTCTGGGGCCAACGTCCTGACTTTC.

The genes are TRBV6-6 and TRBJ2-5; D is undetermined. This CDR3 comprises 14 residues. V was cut by 7 bases and J by 0 bases, with 12 bases left in between. Germline assignment: CDR1 MNHNY and CDR2 SVGAGI (reference sequence). The CDR3 loop reads CASNTGPNQETQYF. CDR3 bases: TGTGCCAGCAATACCGGGCCGAACCAAGAGACCCAGTACTTC.

The chain carries TRBV29-1 and TRBJ2-1, with 9 bases fitting TRBD2. CDR3 length: 15 residues. Germline V lookup: CDR1 SQVTM, CDR2 ANQGSEA. Germline trimming cut 5 bases from V and 6 bases from J; bases unmatched to any gene: 11. In nucleotides, the CDR3 is TGCAGCGTTCTGGGCGGGAGGGAATCCGCCAATGAGCAGTTCTTC. It is translated as CSVLGGRESANEQFF.

This sequence joins TRBV28 and TRBJ1-4; a possible D gene is TRBD1 (5 bases). The V and J ends lost 6 bases and 3 bases respectively, with 11 bases between them. The germline gives CDR1 MDHEN, CDR2 SYDVKM. The CDR3 totals 14 residues. CDR3 DNA sequence: TGTGCCAGCAGCACAGGAGCGGCTAATGAAAAACTGTTTTTT. This codes for CASSTGAANEKLFF.

The chain employs TRBV2 and TRBJ1-1; D is uncertain. Germline V gene data show CDR1 as SNHLY and CDR2 as FYNNEI. Trimming pared 2 bases from V and 0 bases from J, leaving 7 bases between. This CDR3 is 14 amino acids long. CDR3 protein: CASSEPKMNTEAFF. The CDR3 DNA is TGTGCCAGCAGTGAACCCAAGATGAACACTGAAGCTTTCTTT.

V is TRBV6-1 and J is TRBJ2-5, with 7 positions matching TRBD1. V dropped 4 bases and J dropped 5; count of bases not matched to a gene: 7. Germline V gives CDR1 MNHNS, CDR2 SASEGT. The CDR3 totals 14 residues. CDR3 residues: CASSAGQWGETQYF. CDR3 nucleotide sequence: TGTGCCAGCAGTGCGGGACAGTGGGGTGAGACCCAGTACTTC.

The chain is built from TRBV10-1 and TRBJ2-5; D remains ambiguous. CDR1 WNHNN and CDR2 SYGVQD come from the germline V gene (reference sequence). There are 13 residues in the CDR3. The V and J ends lost 4 bases and 6 bases respectively, with 12 bases between them. This CDR3 is CASSVTVRKTQYF. The DNA for the CDR3 is TGCGCCAGCAGTGTCACCGTTCGTAAGACCCAGTACTTC.

This chain connects TRBV21-1 to TRBJ1-5; the table's TRBD1 call for D was not verified on the DNA. TRBV21-1 is described as a pseudogene. This CDR3 comprises 18 residues. The CDR3 spells CASSTRDRGTYSNQPQHF. The CDR3 coding sequence is TGTGCCAGCAGCACCCGGGACAGGGGTACTTATAGCAATCAGCCCCAGCATTTT.

The chain is built from TRBV28 and TRBJ2-1; possibly TRBD2 for D (6 bases). V shed 4 bases and J shed 8 bases, with 18 bases lying between them. Germline assignment: CDR1 MDHEN and CDR2 SYDVKM. The CDR3 runs to 15 residues. CDR3 coding DNA: TGTGCCAGCAGTTCCCCTTCGGAGAGGAGGGATGAGCAGTTCTTC. Amino acids: CASSSPSERRDEQFF.

The V gene is TRBV14, the J gene TRBJ2-3, with a possible D match to TRBD1 (6 bases). The V gene lost 3 bases and the J gene lost 4 bases, with 14 bases spanning the gap. This CDR3 comprises 15 residues. In germline, CDR1 is SGHDN, CDR2 FVKESK. The CDR3 DNA reads as TGTGCCAGCAGCCAGTCAGGGGTACGAGCAGATACGCAGTATTTT. Its protein product is CASSQSGVRADTQYF. Based on the CDR3 plus reference TRBV14 and TRBJ2-3, the full variable domain is EAGVTQFPSHSVIEKGQTVTLRCDPISGHDNLYWYRRVMGKEIKFLLHFVKESKQDESGMPNNRFLAERTGGTYSTLKVQPAELEDSGVYFCASSQSGVRADTQYFGPGTRLTVL.

The V call is TRBV7-2, the J call TRBJ2-1; D not resolved. V was cut by 3 bases and J by 7 bases, with 19 bases left in between. The germline V gene has CDR1 SGHTA and CDR2 FQGNSA. The CDR3 is made up of 16 amino acids. CDR3 sequence reads: CASSLMPRSGGNEQFF. The CDR3 DNA sequence: TGTGCCAGCAGCTTGATGCCGCGGTCGGGTGGGAATGAGCAGTTCTTC. The full variable domain, its missing parts supplied by reference TRBV7-2 and TRBJ2-1, is GAGVSQSPSNKVTEKGKDVELRCDPISGHTALYWYRQSLGQGLEFLIYFQGNSAPDKSGLPSDRFSAERTGGSVSTLTIQRTQQEDSAVYLCASSLMPRSGGNEQFFGPGTRLTVL.

The chain is built from TRBV27 and TRBJ2-1; tentatively, D is TRBD2 (7 bases). The CDR3 totals 19 residues. Germline values: CDR1 MNHEY, CDR2 SMNVEV (reference sequence). V lost 3 bases and J 2 bases, leaving 23 bases between the germline ends. CDR3 sequence reads: CASSFLLGEGRGTYNEQFF. CDR3 DNA: TGTGCCAGCAGTTTTCTCCTTGGGGAGGGCAGGGGTACCTACAATGAGCAGTTCTTC.

V is TRBV21-1 and J is TRBJ1-5. TRBV21-1 is noted as a pseudogene. The CDR3 runs to 18 residues. As DNA, the CDR3 is TGTGCCAGCAGCAAAGAGAAGAGGCCCCGCAACTACAATCAGCCCCAGCATTTT. Protein: CASSKEKRPRNYNQPQHF.

The chain links TRBV2 to TRBJ1-5; D might be TRBD1 (6 bases). Germline V gene sequence: CDR1 SNHLY, CDR2 FYNNEI. CDR3 length: 15 amino acids. Trimming pared 7 bases from V and 7 bases from J, leaving 20 bases between. CDR3 sequence (DNA): TGTGCCAGCAACCTCGAGAACAGGGCGGGCCAGCCCCAGCATTTT. Translated, it gives CASNLENRAGQPQHF.